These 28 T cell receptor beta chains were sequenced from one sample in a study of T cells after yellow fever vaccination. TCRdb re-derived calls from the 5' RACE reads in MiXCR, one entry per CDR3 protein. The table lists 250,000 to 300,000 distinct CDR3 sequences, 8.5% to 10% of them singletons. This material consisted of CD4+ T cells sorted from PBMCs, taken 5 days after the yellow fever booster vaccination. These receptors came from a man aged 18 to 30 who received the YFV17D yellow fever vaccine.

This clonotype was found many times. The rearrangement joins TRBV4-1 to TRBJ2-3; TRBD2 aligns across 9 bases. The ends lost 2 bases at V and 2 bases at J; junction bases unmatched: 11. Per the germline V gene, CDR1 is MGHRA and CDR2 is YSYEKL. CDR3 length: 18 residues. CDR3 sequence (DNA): TGCGCCAGCAGCCAACTTCCGGGACTAGCATCCACCACAGATACGCAGTATTTT. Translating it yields CASSQLPGLASTTDTQYF.

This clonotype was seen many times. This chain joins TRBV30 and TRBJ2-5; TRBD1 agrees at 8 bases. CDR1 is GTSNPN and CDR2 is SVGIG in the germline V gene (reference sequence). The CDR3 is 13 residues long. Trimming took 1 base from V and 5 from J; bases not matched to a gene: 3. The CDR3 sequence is CAWSGRGQETQYF. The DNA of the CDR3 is TGTGCCTGGAGTGGCAGGGGGCAGGAGACCCAGTACTTC.

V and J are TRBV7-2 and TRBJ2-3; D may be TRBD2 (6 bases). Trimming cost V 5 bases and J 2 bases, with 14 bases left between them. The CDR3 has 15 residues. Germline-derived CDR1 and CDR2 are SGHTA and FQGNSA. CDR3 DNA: TGTGCCAGCAGCCAGTGGAGGGCCCTCACAGATACGCAGTATTTT. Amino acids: CASSQWRALTDTQYF. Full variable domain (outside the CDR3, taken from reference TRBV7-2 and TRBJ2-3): GAGVSQSPSNKVTEKGKDVELRCDPISGHTALYWYRQSLGQGLEFLIYFQGNSAPDKSGLPSDRFSAERTGGSVSTLTIQRTQQEDSAVYLCASSQWRALTDTQYFGPGTRLTVL.

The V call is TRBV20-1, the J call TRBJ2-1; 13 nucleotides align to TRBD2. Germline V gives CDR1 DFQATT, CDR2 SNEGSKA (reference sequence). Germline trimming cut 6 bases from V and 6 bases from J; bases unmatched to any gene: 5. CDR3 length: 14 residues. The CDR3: CSARTSGGVNEQFF. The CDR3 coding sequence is TGCAGTGCCCGAACTAGCGGGGGGGTCAATGAGCAGTTCTTC.

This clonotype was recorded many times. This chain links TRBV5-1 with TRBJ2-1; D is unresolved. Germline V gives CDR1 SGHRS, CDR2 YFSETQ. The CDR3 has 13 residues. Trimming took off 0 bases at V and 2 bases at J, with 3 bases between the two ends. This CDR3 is CASSLDTYNEQFF. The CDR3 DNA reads TGCGCCAGCAGCTTGGATACCTACAATGAGCAGTTCTTC.

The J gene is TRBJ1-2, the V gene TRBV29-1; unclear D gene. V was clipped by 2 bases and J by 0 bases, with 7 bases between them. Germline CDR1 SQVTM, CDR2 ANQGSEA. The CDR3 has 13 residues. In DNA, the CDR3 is TGCAGCGTTGAACACCCATCTAACTATGGCTACACCTTC. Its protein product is CSVEHPSNYGYTF.

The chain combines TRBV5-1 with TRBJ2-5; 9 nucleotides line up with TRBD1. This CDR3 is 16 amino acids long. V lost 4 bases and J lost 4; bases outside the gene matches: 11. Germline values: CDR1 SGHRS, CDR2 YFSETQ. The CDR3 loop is CASSPGTGFVRETQYF. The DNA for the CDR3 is TGCGCCAGCAGCCCCGGGACAGGGTTTGTGAGAGAGACCCAGTACTTC.

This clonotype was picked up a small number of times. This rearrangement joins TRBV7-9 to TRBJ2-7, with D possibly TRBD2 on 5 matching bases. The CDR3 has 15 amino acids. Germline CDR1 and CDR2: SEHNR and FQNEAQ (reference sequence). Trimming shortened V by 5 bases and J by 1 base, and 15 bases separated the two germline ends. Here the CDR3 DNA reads TGTGCCAGCAGCCGTGGAGGCTCCCTATCCTACGAGCAGTACGTC. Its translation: CASSRGGSLSYEQYV.

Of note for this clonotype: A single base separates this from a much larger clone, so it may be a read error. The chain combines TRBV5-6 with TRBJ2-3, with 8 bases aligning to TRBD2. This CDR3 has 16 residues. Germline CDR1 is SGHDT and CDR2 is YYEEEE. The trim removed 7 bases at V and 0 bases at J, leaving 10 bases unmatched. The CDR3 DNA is TGTGCCAGCTGCCCGGGACTAGACTCTAGCACAGATACGCAGTATTTT. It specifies CASCPGLDSSTDTQYF.

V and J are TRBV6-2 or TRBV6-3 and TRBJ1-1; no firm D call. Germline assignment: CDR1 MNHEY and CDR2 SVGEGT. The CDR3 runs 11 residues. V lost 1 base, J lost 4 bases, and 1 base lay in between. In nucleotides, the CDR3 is TGTGCCAGCAGTTACTTCACTGAAGCTTTCTTT. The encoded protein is CASSYFTEAFF.

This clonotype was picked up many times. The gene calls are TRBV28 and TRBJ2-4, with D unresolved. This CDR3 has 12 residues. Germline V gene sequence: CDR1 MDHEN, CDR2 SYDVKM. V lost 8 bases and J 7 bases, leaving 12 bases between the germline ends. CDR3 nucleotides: TGTGCCAGCTCGACGTCGGCTAACATTCAGTACTTC. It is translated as CASSTSANIQYF.

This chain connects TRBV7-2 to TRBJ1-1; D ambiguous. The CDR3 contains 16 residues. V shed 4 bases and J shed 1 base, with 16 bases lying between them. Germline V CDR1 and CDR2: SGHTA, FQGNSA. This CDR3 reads CASSSPPGRGNTEAFF. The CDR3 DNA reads TGTGCCAGCAGCTCTCCCCCCGGGAGAGGGAACACTGAAGCTTTCTTT.

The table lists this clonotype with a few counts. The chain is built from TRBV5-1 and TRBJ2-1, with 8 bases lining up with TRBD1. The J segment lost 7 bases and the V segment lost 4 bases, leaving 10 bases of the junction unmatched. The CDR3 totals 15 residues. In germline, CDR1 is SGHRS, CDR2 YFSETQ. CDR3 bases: TGCGCCAGCAGCGTGGACAGGGTGCTGATGAATGAGCAGTTCTTC. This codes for CASSVDRVLMNEQFF.

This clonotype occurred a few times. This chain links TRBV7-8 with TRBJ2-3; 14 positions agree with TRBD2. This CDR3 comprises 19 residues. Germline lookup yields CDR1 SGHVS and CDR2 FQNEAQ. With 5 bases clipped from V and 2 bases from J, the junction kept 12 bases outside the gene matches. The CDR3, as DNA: TGTGCCAGCAGCCCTACCCGACTAGCGGGGGGGCAGGCCACAGATACGCAGTATTTT. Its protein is CASSPTRLAGGQATDTQYF.

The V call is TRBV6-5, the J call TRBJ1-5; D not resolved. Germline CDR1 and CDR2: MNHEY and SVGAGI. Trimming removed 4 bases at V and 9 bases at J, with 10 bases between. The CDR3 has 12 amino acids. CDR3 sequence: CASSSEYGPQHF. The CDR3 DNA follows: TGTGCCAGCAGTTCCGAGTATGGGCCCCAGCATTTT.

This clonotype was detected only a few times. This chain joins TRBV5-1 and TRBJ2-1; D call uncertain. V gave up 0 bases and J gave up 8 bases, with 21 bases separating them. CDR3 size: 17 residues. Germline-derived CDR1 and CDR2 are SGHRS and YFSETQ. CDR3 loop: CASSLAVAPIGIDEQFF. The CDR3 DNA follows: TGCGCCAGCAGCTTGGCCGTGGCCCCAATAGGGATCGATGAGCAGTTCTTC.

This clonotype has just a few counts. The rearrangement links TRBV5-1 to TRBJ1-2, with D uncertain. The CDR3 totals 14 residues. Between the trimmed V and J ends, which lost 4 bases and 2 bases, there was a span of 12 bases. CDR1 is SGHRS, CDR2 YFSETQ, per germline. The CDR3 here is CASSPWTENYGYTF. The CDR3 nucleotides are TGCGCCAGCAGCCCCTGGACGGAAAACTATGGCTACACCTTC.

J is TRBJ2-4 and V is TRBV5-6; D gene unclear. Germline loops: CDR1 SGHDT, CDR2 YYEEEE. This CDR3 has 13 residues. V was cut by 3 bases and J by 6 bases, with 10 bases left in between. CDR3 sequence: CASSSDFGNIQYF. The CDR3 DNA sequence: TGTGCCAGCAGCTCCGACTTTGGAAACATTCAGTACTTC. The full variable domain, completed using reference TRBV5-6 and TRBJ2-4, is DAGVTQSPTHLIKTRGQQVTLRCSPKSGHDTVSWYQQALGQGPQFIFQYYEEEERQRGNFPDRFSGHQFPNYSSELNVNALLLGDSALYLCASSSDFGNIQYFGAGTRLSVL.

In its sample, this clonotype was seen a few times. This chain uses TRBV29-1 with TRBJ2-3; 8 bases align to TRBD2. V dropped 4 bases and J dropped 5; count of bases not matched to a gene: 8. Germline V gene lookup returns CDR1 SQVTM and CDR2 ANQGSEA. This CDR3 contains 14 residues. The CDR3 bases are TGCAGCGTTGGGCGACTAGCGACTATAGATACGCAGTATTTT. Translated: CSVGRLATIDTQYF.

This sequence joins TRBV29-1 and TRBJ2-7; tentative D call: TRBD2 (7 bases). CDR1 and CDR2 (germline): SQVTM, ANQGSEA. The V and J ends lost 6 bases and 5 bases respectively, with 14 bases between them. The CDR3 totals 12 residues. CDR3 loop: CSVELGGHEQYF. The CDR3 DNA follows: TGCAGCGTGGAGCTGGGGGGGCACGAGCAGTACTTC.

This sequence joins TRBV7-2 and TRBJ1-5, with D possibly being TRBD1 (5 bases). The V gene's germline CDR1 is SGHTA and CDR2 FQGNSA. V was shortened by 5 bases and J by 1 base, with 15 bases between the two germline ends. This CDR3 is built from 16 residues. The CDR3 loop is CASSPVGGSSNQPQHF. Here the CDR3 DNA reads TGTGCCAGCAGCCCAGTCGGGGGATCGAGCAATCAGCCCCAGCATTTT.

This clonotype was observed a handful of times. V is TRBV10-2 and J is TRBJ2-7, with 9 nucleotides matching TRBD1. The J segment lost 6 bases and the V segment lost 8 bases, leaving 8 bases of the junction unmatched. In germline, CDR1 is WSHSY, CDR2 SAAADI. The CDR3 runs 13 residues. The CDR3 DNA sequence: TGCGCCAGCGCCAGGACAGGGGAGGGCGAGCAGTACTTC. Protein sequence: CASARTGEGEQYF.

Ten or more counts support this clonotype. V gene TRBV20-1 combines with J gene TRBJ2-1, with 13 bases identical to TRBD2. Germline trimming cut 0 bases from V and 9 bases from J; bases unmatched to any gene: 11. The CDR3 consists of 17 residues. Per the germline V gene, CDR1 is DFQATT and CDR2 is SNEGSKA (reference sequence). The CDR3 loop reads CSARDPTLAGGTREQFF. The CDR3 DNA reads TGCAGTGCTAGAGACCCAACACTAGCGGGGGGGACACGTGAGCAGTTCTTC.

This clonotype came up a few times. CDR3 nucleotide sequence: TGTGCCAGCAGCTTGCGGGGGGACTCCTACAATGAGCAGTTCTTC. It yields the protein CASSLRGDSYNEQFF. This chain connects TRBV5-5 to TRBJ2-1, with 7 bases fitting TRBD2. There are 15 residues in the CDR3. CDR1 is SGHKS and CDR2 is YYEKEE in the germline V gene (reference sequence). V lost 1 base, J lost 0 bases, and 1 base stayed unmatched.

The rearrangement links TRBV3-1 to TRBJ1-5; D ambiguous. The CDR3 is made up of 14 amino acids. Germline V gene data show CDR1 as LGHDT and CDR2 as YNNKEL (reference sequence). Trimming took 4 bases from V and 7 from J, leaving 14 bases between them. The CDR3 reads CASSPSPTDQPQHF. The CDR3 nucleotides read TGTGCCAGCAGCCCGAGCCCCACGGACCAGCCCCAGCATTTT.

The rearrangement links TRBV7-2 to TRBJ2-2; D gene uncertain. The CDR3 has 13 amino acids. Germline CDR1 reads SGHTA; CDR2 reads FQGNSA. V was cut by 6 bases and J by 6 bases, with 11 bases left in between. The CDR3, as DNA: TGTGCCAGCAGTAACCAGTTCGCCGGGGAGCTGTTTTTT. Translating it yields CASSNQFAGELFF.

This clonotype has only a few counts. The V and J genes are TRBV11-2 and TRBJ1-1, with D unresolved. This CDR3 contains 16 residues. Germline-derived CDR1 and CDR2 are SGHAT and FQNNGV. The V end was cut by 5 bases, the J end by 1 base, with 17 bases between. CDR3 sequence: CASSLRTGRSNTEAFF. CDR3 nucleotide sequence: TGTGCCAGCAGCCTCCGGACCGGGAGGTCGAACACTGAAGCTTTCTTT.

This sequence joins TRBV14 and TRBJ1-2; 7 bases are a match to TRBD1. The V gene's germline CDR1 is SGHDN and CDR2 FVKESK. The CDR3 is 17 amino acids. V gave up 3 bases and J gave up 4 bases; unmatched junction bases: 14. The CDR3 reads CASSQTPTGQPPYGYTF. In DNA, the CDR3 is TGTGCCAGCAGCCAGACACCCACGGGACAGCCGCCCTATGGCTACACCTTC.